Sequencing of this T cell receptor beta chain was carried out in a study of T cells after yellow fever vaccination. This clonotype came up many times. Its target is unknown. The study, taken as a whole, reports: When the response was secondary, it was weaker but reached its peak faster, day 5 versus 15. Sorted repertoires could include abundant contaminating clonotypes from bulk cells.

MiXCR, run by TCRdb on the 5' RACE reads, gives a single entry per CDR3 protein. The profile shows 350,000 to 550,000 distinct CDR3 sequences, around a sixth of them singletons. V dropped 1 base and J dropped 0 bases, with 8 bases sitting between them. Germline values: CDR1 DFQATT, CDR2 SNEGSKA (reference sequence). The CDR3 sequence is 14 residues long. The material sequenced was PBMCs, taken before the yellow fever booster vaccination. The chain links TRBV20-1 to TRBJ2-3; D possibly corresponds to TRBD1 (6 bases). This sequence was found in a man younger than 35 who received the YFV17D yellow fever vaccine. CDR3 region: CSARAGASTDTQYF. The CDR3 DNA reads TGCAGTGCTAGAGCAGGGGCTAGCACAGATACGCAGTATTTT.